This record looks at one T cell receptor beta chain sequence and its context. What it binds is unknown. It was with 60 Vbeta and 13 Jbeta primers that the PCR ran. TCRdb's copy holds only in-frame clones and misses some; the assay was immunoSEQ multiplex PCR. This table holds under 250,000 clones, around 83% found once. These data originate in a study of cytomegalovirus exposure and HLA in healthy donors. On the study more broadly: T cells numbering around 200 million yielded around 120 million unique TCR beta sequences in an earlier analysis.

Healthy bone marrow donors made up the cohort. Trimming pared 9 bases from V and 4 bases from J, leaving 12 bases between. This CDR3 has 13 amino acids. The V gene's germline CDR1 is MNHNS and CDR2 SASEGT. The study, taken as a whole, reports: Evidence from a later analysis indicated that most CMV-associated TCR beta chains looked HLA-restricted. A later analysis showed that HLA-associated TCR beta chains had undergone more clonal expansion than equally common others.

The source of this sequence is a woman aged 45-59 years in good health and CMV-seropositive. The V call is TRBV6-1, the J call TRBJ1-4, with unresolved D. Sequenced material: PBMCs. The CDR3 DNA reads as TGTGCCAGTCGCAGGTTCAGTAATGAAAAACTGTTTTTT. It is translated as CASRRFSNEKLFF.